This T cell receptor (beta chain) came from a study of cytomegalovirus exposure and HLA in healthy donors. Germline CDR1 MNHEY, CDR2 SMNVEV (reference sequence). The CDR3 contains 14 residues. The V segment lost 8 bases and the J segment 6 bases; nucleotides outside the gene matches: 9. Primers included in the PCR were 60 Vbeta and 13 Jbeta primers. Some clones are missing from TCRdb's copy, which holds only in-frame ones; the method was immunoSEQ multiplex PCR. Here the sample table reports 130,000 or so clones. This chain connects TRBV27 to TRBJ2-7; 11 positions match TRBD1. Source material: PBMCs. The clonotype comes from a woman between 18 and 30 years old in good health and CMV-seronegative. The CDR3 is CASAEGTGGVEQYF. The CDR3 DNA reads TGTGCCAGCGCCGAAGGGACAGGGGGTGTCGAGCAGTACTTC.